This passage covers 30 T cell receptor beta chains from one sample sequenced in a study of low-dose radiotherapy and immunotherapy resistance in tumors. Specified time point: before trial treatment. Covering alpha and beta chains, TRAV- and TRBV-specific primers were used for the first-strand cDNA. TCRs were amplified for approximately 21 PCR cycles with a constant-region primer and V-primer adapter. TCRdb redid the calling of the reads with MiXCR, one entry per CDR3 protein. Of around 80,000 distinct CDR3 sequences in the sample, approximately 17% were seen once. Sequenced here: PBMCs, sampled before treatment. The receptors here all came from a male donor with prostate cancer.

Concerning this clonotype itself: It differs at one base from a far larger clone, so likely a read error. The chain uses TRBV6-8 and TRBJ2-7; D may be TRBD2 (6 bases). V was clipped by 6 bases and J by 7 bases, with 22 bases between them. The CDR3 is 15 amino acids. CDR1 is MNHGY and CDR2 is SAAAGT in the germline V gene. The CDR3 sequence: CASRRDFSPHNEQYF. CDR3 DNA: TGTGCCAGCAGGCGGGACTTCTCTCCCCACAATGAGCAGTACTTC.

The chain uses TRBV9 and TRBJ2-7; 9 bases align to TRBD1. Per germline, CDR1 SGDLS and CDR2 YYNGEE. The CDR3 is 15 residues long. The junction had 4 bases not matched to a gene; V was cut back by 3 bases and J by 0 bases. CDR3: CASSAGTGSSYEQYF. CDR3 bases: TGTGCCAGCAGCGCAGGGACAGGGAGCTCCTACGAGCAGTACTTC.

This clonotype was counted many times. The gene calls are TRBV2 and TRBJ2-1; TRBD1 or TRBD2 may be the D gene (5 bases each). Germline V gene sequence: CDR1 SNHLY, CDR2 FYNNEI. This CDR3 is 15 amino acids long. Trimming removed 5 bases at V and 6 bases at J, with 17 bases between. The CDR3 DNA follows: TGTGCCAGCAGTCCAAGCACAGGAGGCTCCAATGAGCAGTTCTTC. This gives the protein CASSPSTGGSNEQFF.

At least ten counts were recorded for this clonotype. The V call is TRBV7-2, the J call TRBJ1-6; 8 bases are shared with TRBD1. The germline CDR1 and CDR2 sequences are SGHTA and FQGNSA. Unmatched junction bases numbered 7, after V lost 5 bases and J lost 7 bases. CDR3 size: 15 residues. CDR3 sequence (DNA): TGTGCCAGCAGCCTCATTCAGGGGGCGAATTCACCCCTCCACTTT. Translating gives CASSLIQGANSPLHF.

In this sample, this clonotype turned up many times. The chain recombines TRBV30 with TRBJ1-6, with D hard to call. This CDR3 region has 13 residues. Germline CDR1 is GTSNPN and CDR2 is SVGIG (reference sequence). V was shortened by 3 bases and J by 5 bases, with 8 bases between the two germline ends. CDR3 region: CAWRTFDNSPLHF. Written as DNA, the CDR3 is TGTGCCTGGAGGACCTTCGATAATTCACCCCTCCACTTT.

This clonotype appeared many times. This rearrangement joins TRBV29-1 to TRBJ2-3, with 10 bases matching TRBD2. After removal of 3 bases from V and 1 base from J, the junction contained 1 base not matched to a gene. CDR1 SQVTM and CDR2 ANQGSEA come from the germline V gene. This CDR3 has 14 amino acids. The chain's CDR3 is CSVDGTSGTDTQYF. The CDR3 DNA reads TGCAGCGTTGACGGGACTAGCGGCACAGATACGCAGTATTTT.

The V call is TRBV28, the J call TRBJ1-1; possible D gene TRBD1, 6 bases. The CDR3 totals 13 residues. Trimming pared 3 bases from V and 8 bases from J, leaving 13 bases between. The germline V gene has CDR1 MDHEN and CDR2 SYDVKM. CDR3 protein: CASSFSNREEAFF. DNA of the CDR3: TGTGCCAGCAGTTTCTCCAACAGGGAAGAAGCTTTCTTT.

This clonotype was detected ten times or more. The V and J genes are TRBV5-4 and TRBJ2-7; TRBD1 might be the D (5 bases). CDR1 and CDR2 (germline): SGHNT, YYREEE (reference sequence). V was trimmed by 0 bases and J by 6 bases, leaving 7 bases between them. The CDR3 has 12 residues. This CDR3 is CASSLEGREQYF. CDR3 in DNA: TGTGCCAGCAGCTTGGAGGGGCGCGAGCAGTACTTC.

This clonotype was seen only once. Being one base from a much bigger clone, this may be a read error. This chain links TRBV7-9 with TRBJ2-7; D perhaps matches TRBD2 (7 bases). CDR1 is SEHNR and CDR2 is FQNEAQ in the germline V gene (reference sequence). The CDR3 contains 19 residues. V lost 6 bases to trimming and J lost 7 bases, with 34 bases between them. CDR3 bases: TGTGCCAGCAGTATCAGAGAGGCGGGGGCCAGAAGTCCTTACAATGAGCAGTACTTC. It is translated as CASSIREAGARSPYNEQYF.

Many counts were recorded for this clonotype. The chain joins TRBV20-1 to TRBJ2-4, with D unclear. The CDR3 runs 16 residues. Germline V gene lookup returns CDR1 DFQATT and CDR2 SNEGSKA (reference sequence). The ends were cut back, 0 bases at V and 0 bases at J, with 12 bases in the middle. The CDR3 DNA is TGCAGTGCTAGAGACGACGTGGCACTAGCCAAAAACATTCAGTACTTC. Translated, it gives CSARDDVALAKNIQYF.

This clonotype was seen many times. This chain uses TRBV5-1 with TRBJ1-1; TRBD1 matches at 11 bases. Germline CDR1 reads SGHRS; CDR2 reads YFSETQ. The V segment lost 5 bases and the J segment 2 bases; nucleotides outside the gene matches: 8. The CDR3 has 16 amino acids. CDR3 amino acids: CASSSGQGGGNTEAFF. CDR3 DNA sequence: TGCGCCAGCAGTTCGGGACAGGGGGGGGGAAACACTGAAGCTTTCTTT.

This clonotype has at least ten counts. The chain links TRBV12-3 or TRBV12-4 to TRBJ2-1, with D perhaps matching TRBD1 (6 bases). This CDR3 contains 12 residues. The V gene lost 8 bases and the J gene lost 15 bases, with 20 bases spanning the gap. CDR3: CASGSRDIDLFF. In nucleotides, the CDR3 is TGTGCCAGCGGAAGCAGGGACATAGATTTGTTCTTC.

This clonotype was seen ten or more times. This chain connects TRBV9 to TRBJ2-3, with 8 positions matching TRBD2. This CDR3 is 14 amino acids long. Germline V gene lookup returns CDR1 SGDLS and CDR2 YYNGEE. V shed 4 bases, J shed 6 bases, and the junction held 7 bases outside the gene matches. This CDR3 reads CASSISGARDTQYF. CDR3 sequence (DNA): TGTGCCAGCAGCATTAGCGGGGCAAGGGATACGCAGTATTTT.

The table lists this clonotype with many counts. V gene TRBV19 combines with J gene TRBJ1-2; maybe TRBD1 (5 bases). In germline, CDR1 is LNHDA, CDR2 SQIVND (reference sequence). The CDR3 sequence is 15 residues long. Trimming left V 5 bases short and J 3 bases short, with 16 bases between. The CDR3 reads CASSLRATVYYGYTF. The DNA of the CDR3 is TGTGCCAGTAGTCTTAGGGCGACAGTCTACTATGGCTACACCTTC.

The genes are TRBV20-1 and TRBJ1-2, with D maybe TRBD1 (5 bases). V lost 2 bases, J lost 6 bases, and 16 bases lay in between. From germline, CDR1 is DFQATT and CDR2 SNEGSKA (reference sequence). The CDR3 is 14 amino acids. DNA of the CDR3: TGCAGTGCTAGAATGGGGCTTTCCGAGGATGGCTACACCTTC. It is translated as CSARMGLSEDGYTF.

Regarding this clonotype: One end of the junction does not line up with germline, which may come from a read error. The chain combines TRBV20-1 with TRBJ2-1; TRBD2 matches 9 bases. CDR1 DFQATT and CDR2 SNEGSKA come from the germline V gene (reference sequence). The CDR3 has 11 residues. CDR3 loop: CCASGDLEQFF. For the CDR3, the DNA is TGCTGTGCTAGCGGGGACCTAGAGCAGTTCTTC.

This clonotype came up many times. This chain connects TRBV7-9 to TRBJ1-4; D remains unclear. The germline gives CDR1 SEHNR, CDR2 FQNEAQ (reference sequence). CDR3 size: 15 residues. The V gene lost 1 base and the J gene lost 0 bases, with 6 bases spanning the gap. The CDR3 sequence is CASSLDQPTNEKLFF. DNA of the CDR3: TGTGCCAGCAGCTTAGATCAGCCAACTAATGAAAAACTGTTTTTT.

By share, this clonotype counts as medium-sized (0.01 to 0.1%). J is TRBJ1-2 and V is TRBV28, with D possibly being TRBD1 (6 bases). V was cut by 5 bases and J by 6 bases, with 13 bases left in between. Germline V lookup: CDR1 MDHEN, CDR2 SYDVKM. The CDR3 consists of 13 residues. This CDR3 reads CASSPLRTDGYTF. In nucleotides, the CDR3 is TGTGCCAGCAGTCCATTGAGGACAGATGGCTACACCTTC.

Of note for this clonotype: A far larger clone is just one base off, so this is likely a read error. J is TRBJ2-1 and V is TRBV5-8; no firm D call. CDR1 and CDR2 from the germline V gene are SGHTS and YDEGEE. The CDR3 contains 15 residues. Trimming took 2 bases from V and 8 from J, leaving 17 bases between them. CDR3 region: CASSLARWWLDEQFF. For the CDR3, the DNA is TGTGCCAGCAGCTTAGCCAGGTGGTGGTTGGATGAGCAGTTCTTC.

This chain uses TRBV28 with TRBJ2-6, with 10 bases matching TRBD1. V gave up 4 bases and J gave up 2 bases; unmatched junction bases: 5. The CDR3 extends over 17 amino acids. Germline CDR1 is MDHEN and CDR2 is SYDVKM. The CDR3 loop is CASSSRTGGPGANVLTF. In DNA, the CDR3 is TGTGCCAGCAGTTCAAGGACAGGGGGACCTGGGGCCAACGTCCTGACTTTC. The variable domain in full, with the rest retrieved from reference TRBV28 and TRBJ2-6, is DVKVTQSSRYLVKRTGEKVFLECVQDMDHENMFWYRQDPGLGLRLIYFSYDVKMKEKGDIPEGYSVSREKKERFSLILESASTNQTSMYLCASSSRTGGPGANVLTFGAGSRLTVL.

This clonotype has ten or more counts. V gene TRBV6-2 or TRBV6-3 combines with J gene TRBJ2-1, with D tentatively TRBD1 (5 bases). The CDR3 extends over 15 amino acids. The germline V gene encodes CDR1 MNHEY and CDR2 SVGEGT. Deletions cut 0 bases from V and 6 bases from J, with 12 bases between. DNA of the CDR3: TGTGCCAGCAGTTACTCTCTTCTTAGGGGCAATGAGCAGTTCTTC. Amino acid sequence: CASSYSLLRGNEQFF.

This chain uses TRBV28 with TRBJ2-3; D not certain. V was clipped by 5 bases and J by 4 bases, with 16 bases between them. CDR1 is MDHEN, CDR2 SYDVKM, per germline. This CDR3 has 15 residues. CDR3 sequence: CASSRVGYQADTQYF. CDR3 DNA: TGTGCCAGCAGTCGCGTGGGCTACCAGGCAGATACGCAGTATTTT.

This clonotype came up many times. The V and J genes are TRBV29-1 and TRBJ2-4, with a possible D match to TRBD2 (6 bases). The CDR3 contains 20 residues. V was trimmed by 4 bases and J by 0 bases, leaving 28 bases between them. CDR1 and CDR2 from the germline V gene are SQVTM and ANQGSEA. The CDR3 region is CSVAGGVRPPPGLAKNIQYF. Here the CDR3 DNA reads TGCAGCGTTGCAGGCGGGGTAAGACCGCCGCCAGGGCTAGCCAAAAACATTCAGTACTTC.

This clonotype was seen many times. In nucleotides, the CDR3 is TGTGCCAGCAGCTTAAGTGGCGGGAGGGTCGATGAGCAGTTCTTC. Translation gives CASSLSGGRVDEQFF. The V gene is TRBV7-9, the J gene TRBJ2-1; 9 nucleotides line up with TRBD2. This CDR3 comprises 15 residues. Losses at the gene ends were 2 bases for V and 8 bases for J; bases not matched to a gene: 7. Germline loops: CDR1 SEHNR, CDR2 FQNEAQ (reference sequence). Supplemented by reference TRBV7-9 and TRBJ2-1, the full variable domain reads DTGVSQNPRHKITKRGQNVTFRCDPISEHNRLYWYRQTLGQGPEFLTYFQNEAQLEKSRLLSDRFSAERPKGSFSTLEIQRTEQGDSAMYLCASSLSGGRVDEQFFGPGTRLTVL.

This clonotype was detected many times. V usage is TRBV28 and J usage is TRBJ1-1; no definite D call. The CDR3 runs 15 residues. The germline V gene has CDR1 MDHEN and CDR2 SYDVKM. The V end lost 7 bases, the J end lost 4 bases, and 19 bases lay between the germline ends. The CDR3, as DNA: TGTGCCAGCACCTCCCGCGGACGGCCTGGCACTGAAGCTTTCTTT. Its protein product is CASTSRGRPGTEAFF.

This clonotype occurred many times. CDR3 sequence (DNA): TGTGCCAGCTCAGCAGACAGACGCACAGATACGCAGTATTTT. As protein: CASSADRRTDTQYF. The V and J genes are TRBV18 and TRBJ2-3; D is possibly TRBD1 (5 bases). V lost 5 bases to trimming and J lost 1 base, with 10 bases between them. The CDR3 runs 14 residues. The V gene's germline CDR1 is KGHSH and CDR2 LQKENI.

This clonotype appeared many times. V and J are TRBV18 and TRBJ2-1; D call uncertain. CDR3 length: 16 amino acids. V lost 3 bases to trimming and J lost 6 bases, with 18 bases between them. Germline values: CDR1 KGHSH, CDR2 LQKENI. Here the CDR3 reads CASSPQTSGPINEQFF. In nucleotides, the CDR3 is TGTGCCAGCTCACCCCAGACTTCCGGACCAATCAATGAGCAGTTCTTC.

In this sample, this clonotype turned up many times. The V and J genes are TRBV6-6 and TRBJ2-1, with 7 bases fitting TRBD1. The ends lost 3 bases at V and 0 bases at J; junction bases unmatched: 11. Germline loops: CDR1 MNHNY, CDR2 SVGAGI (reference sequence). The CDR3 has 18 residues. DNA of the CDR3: TGTGCCAGCAGTTATGCCTTAGGGGGCCGCAGCTCCTACAATGAGCAGTTCTTC. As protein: CASSYALGGRSSYNEQFF.

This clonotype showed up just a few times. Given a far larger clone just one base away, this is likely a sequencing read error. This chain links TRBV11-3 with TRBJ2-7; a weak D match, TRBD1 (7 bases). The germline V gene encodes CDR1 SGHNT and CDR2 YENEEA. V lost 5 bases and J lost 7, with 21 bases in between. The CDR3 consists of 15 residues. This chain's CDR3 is CASSHRGGDYNEQYF. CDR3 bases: TGTGCCAGCAGCCACAGGGGAGGTGACTACAATGAGCAGTACTTC.

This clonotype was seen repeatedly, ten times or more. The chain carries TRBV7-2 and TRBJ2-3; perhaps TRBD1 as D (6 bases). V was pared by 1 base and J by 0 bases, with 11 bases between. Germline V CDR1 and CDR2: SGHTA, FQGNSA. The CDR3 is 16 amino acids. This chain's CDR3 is CASSLVVDRSTDTQYF. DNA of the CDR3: TGTGCCAGCAGCTTAGTAGTGGACAGAAGCACAGATACGCAGTATTTT.